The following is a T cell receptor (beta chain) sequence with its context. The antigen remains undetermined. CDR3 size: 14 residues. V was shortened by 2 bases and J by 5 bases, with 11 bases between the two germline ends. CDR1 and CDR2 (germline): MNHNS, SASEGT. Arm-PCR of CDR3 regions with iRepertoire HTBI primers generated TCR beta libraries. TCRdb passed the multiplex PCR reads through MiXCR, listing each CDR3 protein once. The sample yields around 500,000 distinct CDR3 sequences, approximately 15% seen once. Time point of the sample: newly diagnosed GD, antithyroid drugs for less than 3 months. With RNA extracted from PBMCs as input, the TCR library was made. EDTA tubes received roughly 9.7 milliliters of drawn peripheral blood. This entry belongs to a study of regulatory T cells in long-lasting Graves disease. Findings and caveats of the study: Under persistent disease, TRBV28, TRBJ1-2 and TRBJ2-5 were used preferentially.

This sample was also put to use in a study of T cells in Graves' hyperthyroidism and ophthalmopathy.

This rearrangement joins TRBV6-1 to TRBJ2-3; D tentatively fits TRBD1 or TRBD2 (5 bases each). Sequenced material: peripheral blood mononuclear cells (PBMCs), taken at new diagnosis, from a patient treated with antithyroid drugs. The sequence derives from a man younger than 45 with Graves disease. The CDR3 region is CASSERDPEDTQYF. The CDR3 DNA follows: TGTGCCAGCAGTGAAAGGGACCCAGAAGATACGCAGTATTTT.